Shown below are 12 T cell receptor beta chains from a single sample sequenced in a study of T cell responses to AZD1222 COVID-19 vaccine. The repertoire was sequenced with immunoSEQ multiplex PCR; TCRdb's copy has only in-frame clones and lacks some. The sample shows 90,000 to 150,000 clones, 88% of them seen only once. Material: peripheral blood, obtained on day 0 of AZD1222 vaccination. These receptors were obtained from an adult in good health.

The V and J genes are TRBV5-1 and TRBJ2-7, with 7 bases aligning to TRBD2. Germline V lookup: CDR1 SGHRS, CDR2 YFSETQ. CDR3 size: 14 residues. V was clipped by 4 bases and J by 2 bases; unmatched bases: 6. The CDR3 DNA is TGCGCCAGCAGCCCGCGGGGGTCACCCTACGAGCAGTACTTC. Translated, it gives CASSPRGSPYEQYF.

The chain uses TRBV6-5 and TRBJ1-1; maybe TRBD1 (6 bases). V was pared by 6 bases and J by 4 bases, with 15 bases between. The length of the CDR3 is 14 residues. Germline loops: CDR1 MNHEY, CDR2 SVGAGI. The CDR3 region is CASRRGVGSTEAFF. For the CDR3, the DNA is TGTGCCAGCAGGAGGGGGGTGGGTTCCACTGAAGCTTTCTTT.

V is TRBV7-9 and J is TRBJ1-4, with 7 bases aligning to TRBD1. This CDR3 comprises 15 residues. Germline CDR1 is SEHNR and CDR2 is FQNEAQ (reference sequence). Trimming at V came to 3 bases and at J to 7 bases, leaving 8 bases not matched to a gene. The CDR3 here is CASSFNRGGGEKLFF. CDR3 DNA: TGTGCCAGCAGCTTTAACAGGGGCGGGGGTGAAAAACTGTTTTTT.

The chain has TRBV6-5 and TRBJ1-2, with a tentative D call TRBD1 (6 bases). With 0 bases removed from V and 2 bases from J, the gap between germline ends came to 10 bases. This CDR3 comprises 15 residues. Germline assignment: CDR1 MNHEY and CDR2 SVGAGI. CDR3 bases: TGTGCCAGCAGTTACTCGGTAACAGGGAACTATGGCTACACCTTC. Translation gives CASSYSVTGNYGYTF.

The chain uses TRBV12-3 or TRBV12-4 and TRBJ1-2; D not certain. The CDR3 runs to 13 residues. V was pared by 6 bases and J by 3 bases, with 11 bases between. The CDR3: CASSMDRDYGYTF. DNA for the CDR3: TGTGCCAGCAGCATGGACCGAGACTATGGCTACACCTTC.

The chain couples TRBV7-2 to TRBJ2-4; D may be TRBD1 (5 bases). In germline, CDR1 is SGHTA, CDR2 FQGNSA. This CDR3 is built from 15 residues. V lost 5 bases and J 0 bases, leaving 11 bases between the germline ends. As DNA, the CDR3 is TGTGCCAGCAGCACCCAGACAGTAGCCAAAAACATTCAGTACTTC. It specifies CASSTQTVAKNIQYF.

This chain links TRBV10-1 with TRBJ1-1; possible D gene TRBD1, 6 bases. V was cut by 5 bases and J by 2 bases, with 9 bases left in between. The germline V gene has CDR1 WNHNN and CDR2 SYGVQD (reference sequence). The CDR3 is made up of 13 amino acids. The CDR3 protein is CASSTGLNTEAFF. The CDR3 DNA reads TGCGCCAGCAGTACAGGGTTAAACACTGAAGCTTTCTTT.

The rearrangement joins TRBV19 to TRBJ1-1; the D gene is possibly TRBD1 (6 bases). From germline, CDR1 is LNHDA and CDR2 SQIVND (reference sequence). V lost 3 bases and J 4 bases, leaving 15 bases between the germline ends. The CDR3 totals 15 residues. CDR3: CASSMLNRVGTEAFF. CDR3 sequence (DNA): TGTGCCAGTAGTATGCTTAACAGGGTAGGCACTGAAGCTTTCTTT.

This clone came up a few times. This rearrangement joins TRBV25-1 to TRBJ1-1, with D perhaps TRBD1 (5 bases). The germline V and J ends were trimmed by 6 bases and 4 bases, with 12 bases remaining between them. Germline CDR1 and CDR2: MGHDK and SYGVNS. This CDR3 contains 13 residues. In DNA form, the CDR3 reads TGTGCCAGCAGGGGACTATGGGGCACTGAAGCTTTCTTT. Translation: CASRGLWGTEAFF.

The chain is built from TRBV7-2 and TRBJ1-2, with 7 nucleotides matching TRBD1. Germline-derived CDR1 and CDR2 are SGHTA and FQGNSA. J lost 2 bases, V lost 1 base, and 7 bases had no gene match. The length of the CDR3 is 16 residues. DNA for the CDR3: TGTGCCAGCAGCTTAGAAGCGGGACAGTGGAACTATGGCTACACCTTC. Its protein is CASSLEAGQWNYGYTF.

V is TRBV18 and J is TRBJ1-1, with no clear D. V was clipped by 3 bases and J by 4 bases, with 21 bases between them. The CDR3 has 17 amino acids. Germline CDR1 reads KGHSH; CDR2 reads LQKENI. Here the CDR3 DNA reads TGTGCCAGCTCACCCTTCAATCCTTTACCCTTGGGCACTGAAGCTTTCTTT. This encodes CASSPFNPLPLGTEAFF.

This clone came up a few times. The chain couples TRBV7-2 to TRBJ1-1; no definite D call. CDR1 is SGHTA, CDR2 FQGNSA, per germline. The length of the CDR3 is 13 residues. Deletions cut 1 base from V and 4 bases from J, with 7 bases between. The CDR3 sequence: CASSLVALTEAFF. CDR3 DNA sequence: TGTGCCAGCAGCTTAGTTGCGCTCACTGAAGCTTTCTTT.